These T cell receptor beta chains were read from a single sample in a study of T cells in Graves' hyperthyroidism and ophthalmopathy. TCRdb reprocessed the multiplex PCR reads via MiXCR and lists one record per CDR3 protein. Of approximately 560,000 distinct CDR3 sequences in the sample, more than 45% are singletons; the top ten hold about 7.8%. The specimen sequenced was peripheral blood or thyroid tissue (not recorded which). Source of these receptors: a woman aged 18 to 35 with Graves' hyperthyroidism. Each CDR3 is given with its conserved first and last residue. D genes are given only for firm matches. Clone size is shown for a subset of rows, as once, few, many or a class of expanded clone.

clone size: .; D gene: .; J gene: TRBJ1-1; V gene: TRBV6-5; CDR3 protein: CASSYGRWTEAFF; CDR3 DNA: TGTGCCAGCAGTTACGGGCGGTGGACTGAAGCTTTCTTT
clone size: few; D gene: TRBD1; J gene: TRBJ2-6; V gene: TRBV19; CDR3 protein: CASSATGSSGANVLTF; CDR3 DNA: TGTGCCAGTAGCGCGACAGGGAGCTCTGGGGCCAACGTCCTGACTTTC
clone size: many; D gene: .; J gene: TRBJ2-5; V gene: TRBV7-2; CDR3 protein: CASSFVGETQYF; CDR3 DNA: TGTGCCAGCAGCTTTGTTGGAGAGACCCAGTACTTC
clone size: .; D gene: TRBD1; J gene: TRBJ2-7; V gene: TRBV7-2; CDR3 protein: CASSSDRGGEQYF; CDR3 DNA: TGTGCCAGCAGCTCCGACAGGGGCGGCGAGCAGTACTTC
clone size: few; D gene: .; J gene: TRBJ2-7; V gene: TRBV25-1; CDR3 protein: CASSEWGGSDEQYF; CDR3 DNA: TGTGCCAGCAGTGAATGGGGGGGCTCGGACGAGCAGTACTTC
clone size: .; D gene: .; J gene: TRBJ2-1; V gene: TRBV29-1; CDR3 protein: CSVEDPDRRSYNEQFF; CDR3 DNA: TGCAGCGTTGAAGACCCGGACCGTCGCTCCTACAATGAGCAGTTCTTC
clone size: .; D gene: .; J gene: TRBJ2-7; V gene: TRBV7-3; CDR3 protein: CASSLFPGQNIYEQYF; CDR3 DNA: TGTGCCAGCAGCTTATTCCCCGGACAGAATATCTACGAGCAGTACTTC
clone size: few; D gene: .; J gene: TRBJ1-2; V gene: TRBV2; CDR3 protein: CASSRLGEGYTF; CDR3 DNA: TGTGCCAGCAGCCGTCTGGGGGAAGGCTACACCTTC
clone size: .; D gene: TRBD2; J gene: TRBJ2-7; V gene: TRBV15; CDR3 protein: CATSRSGSGIYEQYF; CDR3 DNA: TGTGCCACCAGCAGAAGCGGGAGTGGCATATACGAGCAGTACTTC
clone size: many; D gene: .; J gene: TRBJ1-3; V gene: TRBV6-5; CDR3 protein: CASSRGQLGNTIYF; CDR3 DNA: TGTGCCAGCAGCCGCGGACAGCTTGGAAACACCATATATTTT
clone size: .; D gene: .; J gene: TRBJ2-7; V gene: TRBV7-3; CDR3 protein: CASSFSAGARSYEQYF; CDR3 DNA: TGTGCCAGCAGTTTCTCGGCAGGGGCCCGCTCCTACGAGCAGTACTTC
clone size: .; D gene: TRBD1; J gene: TRBJ1-5; V gene: TRBV7-2; CDR3 protein: CASSLAGQGRIPQHF; CDR3 DNA: TGTGCCAGCAGCTTAGCGGGACAGGGAAGAATCCCCCAGCATTTT
clone size: many; D gene: .; J gene: TRBJ1-1; V gene: TRBV7-3; CDR3 protein: CASSLYKNTEAFF; CDR3 DNA: TGTGCCAGCAGCTTATACAAGAACACTGAAGCTTTCTTT
clone size: .; D gene: .; J gene: TRBJ2-7; V gene: TRBV7-2; CDR3 protein: CASSLEVGVGYEQYF; CDR3 DNA: TGTGCCAGCAGCTTAGAGGTGGGAGTAGGCTACGAGCAGTACTTC
clone size: .; D gene: TRBD1; J gene: TRBJ1-5; V gene: TRBV15; CDR3 protein: CATSRTGNQPQHF; CDR3 DNA: TGTGCCACGAGCAGGACAGGGAATCAGCCCCAGCATTTT
clone size: few; D gene: TRBD2; J gene: TRBJ2-2; V gene: TRBV19; CDR3 protein: CASNLAGGVGGELFF; CDR3 DNA: TGTGCCAGTAATCTAGCGGGAGGCGTAGGCGGGGAGCTGTTTTTT
clone size: .; D gene: .; J gene: TRBJ1-2; V gene: TRBV10-3; CDR3 protein: CASSTPRAGRYGYTF; CDR3 DNA: TGTGCCAGCAGTACCCCAAGGGCGGGGCGCTATGGCTACACCTTC
clone size: many; D gene: .; J gene: TRBJ2-7; V gene: TRBV19; CDR3 protein: CASTAPLTHEQYF; CDR3 DNA: TGTGCCAGTACCGCACCCCTTACGCACGAGCAGTACTTC
clone size: .; D gene: TRBD1; J gene: TRBJ1-5; V gene: TRBV25-1; CDR3 protein: CASSEDREGNQPQHF; CDR3 DNA: TGTGCCAGCTCGGAGGACAGGGAGGGAAATCAGCCCCAGCATTTT
clone size: many; D gene: .; J gene: TRBJ1-1; V gene: TRBV10-3; CDR3 protein: CASSEPAVNTEAFF; CDR3 DNA: TGTGCCAGCAGTGAACCGGCGGTGAACACTGAAGCTTTCTTT
clone size: .; D gene: TRBD1; J gene: TRBJ2-5; V gene: TRBV2; CDR3 protein: CASSPGQGGETQYF; CDR3 DNA: TGCGCCAGCAGCCCGGGACAGGGAGGAGAGACCCAGTACTTC
clone size: .; D gene: .; J gene: TRBJ1-3; V gene: TRBV14; CDR3 protein: CASNVRGFIPGNTIYF; CDR3 DNA: TGTGCCAGCAACGTCCGGGGTTTCATACCTGGAAACACCATATATTTT
clone size: many; D gene: .; J gene: TRBJ1-1; V gene: TRBV15; CDR3 protein: CATSRVLRDTEAFF; CDR3 DNA: TGTGCCACCAGCAGAGTGTTGAGGGACACTGAAGCTTTCTTT
clone size: .; D gene: .; J gene: TRBJ1-1; V gene: TRBV25-1; CDR3 protein: CASSRTGHGSSGAFF; CDR3 DNA: TGTGCCAGCAGTCGTACGGGACACGGAAGTTCAGGAGCTTTCTTT
clone size: few; D gene: TRBD1; J gene: TRBJ2-7; V gene: TRBV2; CDR3 protein: CASSSGQGLDEQYF; CDR3 DNA: TGTGCCAGCAGCTCGGGACAGGGACTCGACGAGCAGTACTTC
clone size: many; D gene: .; J gene: TRBJ1-6; V gene: TRBV12-3/TRBV12-4; CDR3 protein: CASRAFGGPLHF; CDR3 DNA: TGTGCCAGCAGAGCCTTTGGAGGCCCCCTCCACTTT
clone size: few; D gene: .; J gene: TRBJ1-2; V gene: TRBV7-9; CDR3 protein: CASSLAPRVYGYTF; CDR3 DNA: TGTGCCAGCAGCTTGGCCCCCAGGGTCTATGGCTACACCTTC
clone size: .; D gene: TRBD2; J gene: TRBJ2-7; V gene: TRBV19; CDR3 protein: CASQLAGGDYEQYF; CDR3 DNA: TGTGCCAGTCAACTAGCGGGTGGAGACTACGAGCAGTACTTC
clone size: few; D gene: .; J gene: TRBJ2-7; V gene: TRBV11-3; CDR3 protein: CASSLDGDLIRTASYEQYF; CDR3 DNA: TGTGCCAGCAGCTTAGACGGGGACCTGATTAGGACGGCCTCCTACGAGCAGTACTTC
clone size: .; D gene: .; J gene: TRBJ1-1; V gene: TRBV5-1; CDR3 protein: CASSTPSQGGTEAFF; CDR3 DNA: TGCGCCAGCAGCACGCCGTCACAGGGTGGCACTGAAGCTTTCTTT
clone size: .; D gene: .; J gene: TRBJ1-6; V gene: TRBV11-2; CDR3 protein: CASSFPDMLSSYNSPLHF; CDR3 DNA: TGTGCCAGCAGCTTTCCGGACATGCTGAGCTCCTATAATTCACCCCTCCACTTT
clone size: few; D gene: .; J gene: TRBJ2-5; V gene: TRBV9; CDR3 protein: CASSVDNVQETQYF; CDR3 DNA: TGTGCCAGCAGCGTAGATAATGTCCAAGAGACCCAGTACTTC
clone size: few; D gene: TRBD2; J gene: TRBJ2-5; V gene: TRBV7-2; CDR3 protein: CASSQGGTSETQYF; CDR3 DNA: TGTGCCAGCAGCCAAGGCGGGACTAGCGAGACCCAGTACTTC
clone size: .; D gene: TRBD1; J gene: TRBJ1-6; V gene: TRBV10-3; CDR3 protein: CAISYRTGPNSPLHF; CDR3 DNA: TGTGCCATCAGTTATAGGACAGGGCCCAATTCACCCCTCCACTTT
clone size: once; D gene: TRBD1; J gene: TRBJ2-7; V gene: TRBV25-1; CDR3 protein: CASSEYQGAGEQYF; CDR3 DNA: TGTGCCAGCAGTGAATATCAGGGGGCGGGGGAGCAGTACTTC
clone size: many; D gene: .; J gene: TRBJ1-1; V gene: TRBV10-3; CDR3 protein: CASSDRMNTEAFF; CDR3 DNA: TGTGCCAGCAGTGACAGGATGAACACTGAAGCTTTCTTT
clone size: few; D gene: TRBD2; J gene: TRBJ2-7; V gene: TRBV2; CDR3 protein: CASSALREASYEQYF; CDR3 DNA: TGTGCCAGCAGTGCTCTGCGGGAGGCCTCCTACGAGCAGTACTTC
clone size: few; D gene: TRBD2; J gene: TRBJ2-7; V gene: TRBV7-9; CDR3 protein: CASSLLQRGYEQYF; CDR3 DNA: TGTGCCAGCAGCCTCCTCCAGCGGGGCTACGAGCAGTACTTC
clone size: .; D gene: .; J gene: TRBJ2-2; V gene: TRBV11-3; CDR3 protein: CASSPYTGGTGELFF; CDR3 DNA: TGTGCCAGCAGCCCCTATACTGGAGGAACCGGGGAGCTGTTTTTT
clone size: .; D gene: .; J gene: TRBJ2-7; V gene: TRBV2; CDR3 protein: CASSRQTLSYEQYF; CDR3 DNA: TGTGCCAGCAGTAGACAGACCCTATCCTACGAGCAGTACTTC
clone size: many; D gene: .; J gene: TRBJ2-5; V gene: TRBV6-5; CDR3 protein: CASMARETQYF; CDR3 DNA: TGTGCCAGCATGGCCAGGGAGACCCAGTACTTC
clone size: .; D gene: .; J gene: TRBJ2-3; V gene: TRBV2; CDR3 protein: CASRERTTDTQYF; CDR3 DNA: TGTGCCAGCAGGGAGCGGACCACAGATACGCAGTATTTT
clone size: .; D gene: .; J gene: TRBJ1-1; V gene: TRBV6-5; CDR3 protein: CASTSVRRVTEAFF; CDR3 DNA: TGTGCCAGCACCTCGGTGAGGAGGGTGACTGAAGCTTTCTTT
clone size: .; D gene: .; J gene: TRBJ2-2; V gene: TRBV5-4; CDR3 protein: CASSFYPGVDGELFF; CDR3 DNA: TGTGCCAGCAGCTTCTACCCCGGGGTGGACGGGGAGCTGTTTTTT
clone size: .; D gene: .; J gene: TRBJ2-5; V gene: TRBV25-1; CDR3 protein: CASSGSEAQYF; CDR3 DNA: TGTGCCAGCAGTGGCAGCGAGGCCCAGTACTTC